This T cell receptor beta chain derives from a study of cytomegalovirus exposure and HLA in healthy donors. Study-level findings and limits: A later analysis linked some 18,000 TCR beta sequences to HLA alleles at 0.05 false discovery rate. Researchers reportedly found TCR beta sequences accurately predicted most subjects' HLA-A and HLA-B alleles. Cytomegalovirus status was reportedly diagnosed by the classifier with high specificity and sensitivity.

On this clone itself: Its antigen is not known.

60 Vbeta and 13 Jbeta primers were used in PCR. The method was immunoSEQ multiplex PCR; TCRdb's version includes in-frame clones alone and lacks a portion of them. The data contain some 190,000 clones, roughly three quarters of them singletons. In germline, CDR1 is SGHDT, CDR2 YYEEEE. V lost 0 bases and J 4 bases, leaving 16 bases between the germline ends. The CDR3 is 16 residues long. Specimen: PBMCs. This sequence originates from a woman aged 30 to 39 in good health and CMV-seropositive. The rearrangement joins TRBV5-6 to TRBJ1-2; tentative D call: TRBD1 (5 bases). The CDR3 spells CASSLGGRQGGYGYTF. Here the CDR3 DNA reads TGTGCCAGCAGCTTGGGGGGGAGGCAGGGCGGCTATGGCTACACCTTC.